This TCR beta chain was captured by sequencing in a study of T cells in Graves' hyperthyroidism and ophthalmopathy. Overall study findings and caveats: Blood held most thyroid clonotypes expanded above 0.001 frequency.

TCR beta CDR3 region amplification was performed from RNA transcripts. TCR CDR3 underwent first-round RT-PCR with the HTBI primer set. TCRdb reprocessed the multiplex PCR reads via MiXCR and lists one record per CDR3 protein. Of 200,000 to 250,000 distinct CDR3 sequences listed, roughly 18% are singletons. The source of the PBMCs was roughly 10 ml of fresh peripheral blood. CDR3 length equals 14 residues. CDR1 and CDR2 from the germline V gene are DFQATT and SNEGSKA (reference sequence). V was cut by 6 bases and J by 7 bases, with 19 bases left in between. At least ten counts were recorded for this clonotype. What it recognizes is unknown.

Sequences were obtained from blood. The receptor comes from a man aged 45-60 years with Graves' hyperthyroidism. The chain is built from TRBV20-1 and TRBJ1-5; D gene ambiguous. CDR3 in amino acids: CSARLRRENQPQHF. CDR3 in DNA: TGCAGTGCAAGACTCCGGCGAGAAAACCAGCCCCAGCATTTT.